The 29 T cell receptor beta chains below come from one sample, sequenced in a study of immune cell composition in non-small cell lung cancer. Profiled with immunoSEQ multiplex PCR; TCRdb holds only in-frame clones, not every one. The repertoire includes 7,500 to 9,000 clones, 68% of them detected once, and more than 7.5% sits in the top ten. Sequenced: lung tumor tissue. The receptor source for this set is a human donor with non-small cell lung cancer.

For the CDR3, the DNA is TGTGCCAGTAGTTTCCCGGGACAGGGGCCAGATACGCAGTATTTT. Encoded protein: CASSFPGQGPDTQYF. The chain links TRBV19 to TRBJ2-3; 10 positions match TRBD1. Trimming at V came to 5 bases and at J to 4 bases, leaving 6 bases not matched to a gene. The V gene's germline CDR1 is LNHDA and CDR2 SQIVND (reference sequence). This CDR3 is built from 15 residues.

The chain links TRBV11-3 to TRBJ2-1, with D perhaps TRBD2 (5 bases). The V gene lost 2 bases and the J gene lost 2 bases, with 10 bases spanning the gap. Germline V CDR1 and CDR2: SGHNT, YENEEA. The CDR3 is 15 residues long. The CDR3 DNA is TGTGCCAGCAGCTTATGGGCTAGCCCCTACAATGAGCAGTTCTTC. It is translated as CASSLWASPYNEQFF.

This clone was counted a single time. The chain couples TRBV5-1 to TRBJ2-1; 8 positions match TRBD1. Germline values: CDR1 SGHRS, CDR2 YFSETQ. V shed 0 bases and J 6 bases; nucleotides not matched to a gene: 5. This CDR3 is built from 15 residues. CDR3: CASSLGTGSSNEQFF. CDR3 DNA sequence: TGCGCCAGCAGCTTGGGGACAGGGTCATCCAATGAGCAGTTCTTC.

This clone was counted between two and nine times. The genes are TRBV18 and TRBJ2-3; no firm D call. Trimming took 6 bases from V and 5 from J, leaving 12 bases between them. CDR1 is KGHSH and CDR2 is LQKENI in the germline V gene. The CDR3 length is 13 residues. CDR3 loop: CASSPAAGDTQYF. CDR3 nucleotide sequence: TGTGCCAGCTCGCCCGCGGCTGGAGATACGCAGTATTTT.

In its sample, this clone ranks as medium-sized (0.01 to 0.1%). The CDR3 sequence: CASSPRDRGSTEAFF. CDR3 coding DNA: TGTGCCAGTAGTCCGCGCGACAGGGGAAGCACTGAAGCTTTCTTT. The chain combines TRBV19 with TRBJ1-1; TRBD1 agrees at 8 bases. After removal of 5 bases from V and 4 bases from J, the junction contained 9 bases not matched to a gene. Per germline, CDR1 LNHDA and CDR2 SQIVND (reference sequence). This CDR3 comprises 15 residues.

This sequence joins TRBV7-9 and TRBJ1-2; possible D gene TRBD1, 5 bases. The germline CDR1 and CDR2 sequences are SEHNR and FQNEAQ (reference sequence). The ends were cut back, 0 bases at V and 2 bases at J, with 13 bases in the middle. The CDR3 totals 16 residues. This CDR3 is CASSLAGGAANYGYTF. The CDR3 DNA follows: TGTGCCAGCAGCTTAGCGGGAGGGGCTGCCAACTATGGCTACACCTTC.

The chain couples TRBV7-3 to TRBJ2-1, with D perhaps TRBD2 (6 bases). V lost 5 bases to trimming and J lost 8 bases, with 16 bases between them. CDR3 length: 14 amino acids. Germline V gene data show CDR1 as SGHTA and CDR2 as FQGTGA. The CDR3 bases are TGTGCCAGCAGCCCCCAGACTAGTCTCGATGAGCAGTTCTTC. Translated: CASSPQTSLDEQFF.

This chain's CDR3 is CASSPGLREQYF. The CDR3 coding sequence is TGTGCCAGCTCACCAGGACTTCGGGAGCAGTACTTC. The V gene is TRBV18, the J gene TRBJ2-7; possibly TRBD2 for D (5 bases). CDR1 is KGHSH, CDR2 LQKENI, per germline. V was trimmed by 2 bases and J by 7 bases, leaving 9 bases between them. The CDR3 length is 12 residues.

The chain combines TRBV5-1 with TRBJ1-2, with unresolved D. V shed 0 bases and J shed 5 bases, with 5 bases lying between them. Germline V gives CDR1 SGHRS, CDR2 YFSETQ. The CDR3 runs to 12 residues. The CDR3 is CASSLDGYGYTF. The DNA for the CDR3 is TGCGCCAGCAGCTTGGACGGGTATGGCTACACCTTC.

This clone has a handful of counts. The chain combines TRBV7-9 with TRBJ1-5; 11 nucleotides line up with TRBD1. The CDR3 runs to 14 residues. Germline V gene sequence: CDR1 SEHNR, CDR2 FQNEAQ (reference sequence). The V and J ends lost 5 bases and 7 bases, in that order; junction bases with no gene match: 4. This CDR3 is CASSPGQGEQPQHF. CDR3 DNA: TGTGCCAGCAGCCCGGGACAGGGGGAACAGCCCCAGCATTTT.

This chain uses TRBV9 with TRBJ2-3, with D unresolved. CDR3 length: 14 residues. Per germline, CDR1 SGDLS and CDR2 YYNGEE. V was clipped by 0 bases and J by 2 bases, with 7 bases between them. The CDR3 DNA reads as TGTGCCAGCAGCGTAGTAGATACCACAGATACGCAGTATTTT. Amino acids: CASSVVDTTDTQYF.

This chain connects TRBV11-3 to TRBJ2-1, with 11 bases that match TRBD2. In germline, CDR1 is SGHNT, CDR2 YENEEA. The CDR3 loop spans 16 amino acids. With V trimmed by 5 bases and J by 8 bases, 11 bases remained unmatched. The CDR3 loop is CASSQRALAGGDEQFF. The DNA of the CDR3 is TGTGCCAGCAGCCAAAGGGCGCTAGCGGGAGGTGATGAGCAGTTCTTC. The full variable domain, in which reference TRBV11-3 and TRBJ2-1 provide the parts outside the CDR3, is EAGVVQSPRYKIIEKKQPVAFWCNPISGHNTLYWYLQNLGQGPELLIRYENEEAVDDSQLPKDRFSAERLKGVDSTLKIQPAELGDSAVYLCASSQRALAGGDEQFFGPGTRLTVL.

The chain combines TRBV6-1 with TRBJ2-7; a possible D gene is TRBD1 (6 bases). The V and J ends lost 3 bases and 6 bases respectively, with 15 bases between them. The CDR3 contains 14 residues. Germline V CDR1 and CDR2: MNHNS, SASEGT. The CDR3 sequence: CASSDNYREFEQYF. CDR3 DNA sequence: TGTGCCAGCAGTGACAATTACAGGGAATTCGAGCAGTACTTC.

This clone showed up just a few times. V and J are TRBV29-1 and TRBJ2-2; D is undetermined. V shed 7 bases and J shed 4 bases, with 4 bases lying between them. Germline V gene lookup returns CDR1 SQVTM and CDR2 ANQGSEA. The length of the CDR3 is 10 residues. The CDR3: CSALTGELFF. The CDR3 DNA is TGCAGCGCCCTCACCGGGGAGCTGTTTTTT.

V usage is TRBV5-1 and J usage is TRBJ2-5; maybe TRBD2 (6 bases). This CDR3 has 12 amino acids. CDR1 and CDR2 from the germline V gene are SGHRS and YFSETQ. The V end lost 6 bases, the J end lost 0 bases, and 6 bases lay between the germline ends. DNA of the CDR3: TGCGCCAGCACGGGAGACCAAGAGACCCAGTACTTC. It codes for CASTGDQETQYF. The full variable domain, with the rest looked up from reference TRBV5-1 and TRBJ2-5, is KAGVTQTPRYLIKTRGQQVTLSCSPISGHRSVSWYQQTPGQGLQFLFEYFSETQRNKGNFPGRFSGRQFSNSRSEMNVSTLELGDSALYLCASTGDQETQYFGPGTRLLVL.

This clone was observed a single time. The V and J genes are TRBV14 and TRBJ2-2, with 7 bases matching TRBD2. The CDR3 length is 15 residues. The germline CDR1 and CDR2 sequences are SGHDN and FVKESK. V was pared by 4 bases and J by 4 bases, with 6 bases of the junction left unmatched. In nucleotides, the CDR3 is TGTGCCAGCAGCCTAAGACTAGCTTCCACCGGGGAGCTGTTTTTT. Translating it yields CASSLRLASTGELFF. The full variable domain, its missing parts supplied by reference TRBV14 and TRBJ2-2, is EAGVTQFPSHSVIEKGQTVTLRCDPISGHDNLYWYRRVMGKEIKFLLHFVKESKQDESGMPNNRFLAERTGGTYSTLKVQPAELEDSGVYFCASSLRLASTGELFFGEGSRLTVL.

This chain connects TRBV7-8 to TRBJ1-5; TRBD1 agrees at 7 bases. Germline CDR1 is SGHVS and CDR2 is FQNEAQ. The CDR3 loop spans 13 amino acids. The J segment lost 5 bases and the V segment lost 5 bases, leaving 3 bases of the junction unmatched. CDR3 bases: TGTGCCAGCAGCCGAGGACAGGATCAGCCCCAGCATTTT. Its protein product is CASSRGQDQPQHF.

The rearrangement links TRBV30 to TRBJ1-2; the D is unclear. The CDR3 consists of 15 residues. V gave up 0 bases and J gave up 0 bases, with 11 bases separating them. Germline V CDR1 and CDR2: GTSNPN, SVGIG (reference sequence). The CDR3 region is CAWSVRGLANYGYTF. The CDR3 DNA sequence: TGTGCCTGGAGTGTACGAGGCTTAGCTAACTATGGCTACACCTTC.

V gene TRBV11-2 combines with J gene TRBJ2-2; 11 bases are shared with TRBD2. J gave up 6 bases and V 5 bases, and 14 bases lay outside the gene matches. Germline V lookup: CDR1 SGHAT, CDR2 FQNNGV. The CDR3 loop spans 18 amino acids. The CDR3 protein is CASSPWGLAGGSAGELFF. The CDR3 DNA is TGTGCCAGCAGCCCCTGGGGTCTAGCGGGAGGCTCGGCCGGGGAGCTGTTTTTT.

The chain joins TRBV28 to TRBJ1-1; tentatively, D is TRBD1 (5 bases). CDR1 and CDR2 from the germline V gene are MDHEN and SYDVKM. The V and J ends lost 5 bases and 7 bases respectively, with 14 bases between them. This CDR3 comprises 13 residues. The CDR3 here is CASSPPATGEAFF. The DNA for the CDR3 is TGTGCCAGCAGTCCGCCAGCTACAGGTGAAGCTTTCTTT.

The V call is TRBV7-2, the J call TRBJ2-1; D is possibly TRBD2 (6 bases). Germline V gene lookup returns CDR1 SGHTA and CDR2 FQGNSA. Trimming stripped 3 bases from V and 7 bases from J, with 10 bases between. This CDR3 contains 13 residues. In nucleotides, the CDR3 is TGTGCCAGCAGCTTCGCTAGCGATAATGAGCAGTTCTTC. Translating gives CASSFASDNEQFF. Supplemented by reference TRBV7-2 and TRBJ2-1, the full variable domain reads GAGVSQSPSNKVTEKGKDVELRCDPISGHTALYWYRQSLGQGLEFLIYFQGNSAPDKSGLPSDRFSAERTGGSVSTLTIQRTQQEDSAVYLCASSFASDNEQFFGPGTRLTVL.

This chain connects TRBV30 to TRBJ2-2; TRBD2 matches 7 bases. CDR1 is GTSNPN and CDR2 is SVGIG in the germline V gene (reference sequence). CDR3 length: 14 amino acids. CDR3 protein: CAHPREGRGGELFF. In DNA, the CDR3 is TGTGCGCATCCAAGGGAGGGACGGGGCGGGGAGCTGTTTTTT.

V usage is TRBV29-1 and J usage is TRBJ1-3; 8 positions agree with TRBD1. CDR3 length: 13 amino acids. Germline loops: CDR1 SQVTM, CDR2 ANQGSEA. The junction had 2 bases not matched to a gene; V was cut back by 5 bases and J by 2 bases. CDR3 in amino acids: CSVQQGAGNTIYF. Written as DNA, the CDR3 is TGCAGCGTTCAACAGGGGGCTGGAAACACCATATATTTT. Full variable domain (outside the CDR3, taken from reference TRBV29-1 and TRBJ1-3): SAVISQKPSRDICQRGTSLTIQCQVDSQVTMMFWYRQQPGQSLTLIATANQGSEATYESGFVIDKFPISRPNLTFSTLTVSNMSPEDSSIYLCSVQQGAGNTIYFGEGSWLTVV.

The chain combines TRBV10-3 with TRBJ1-3; D gene uncertain. Trimming cost V 3 bases and J 3 bases, with 9 bases left between them. In germline, CDR1 is ENHRY, CDR2 SYGVKD. The CDR3 is 14 residues long. CDR3 loop: CAISESGGGNTIYF. In DNA, the CDR3 is TGTGCCATCAGTGAATCTGGCGGTGGAAACACCATATATTTT.

The V call is TRBV6-4, the J call TRBJ2-1; 8 bases are a match to TRBD2. Trimming cost V 4 bases and J 4 bases; bases outside gene matches: 6. CDR1 is MRHNA and CDR2 is SNTAGT in the germline V gene. The CDR3 totals 15 residues. The CDR3 loop is CASSVASGGYNEQFF. In nucleotides, the CDR3 is TGTGCCAGCAGTGTAGCCAGCGGGGGTTACAATGAGCAGTTCTTC.

The CDR3 sequence is CATSRDFPGQGAYEQYF. The CDR3, as DNA: TGTGCCACCAGCAGAGATTTTCCGGGACAGGGAGCTTACGAGCAGTACTTC. The rearrangement links TRBV15 to TRBJ2-7; 9 bases map to TRBD1. CDR1 and CDR2 (germline): LNHNV, YYDKDF (reference sequence). The CDR3 is made up of 17 amino acids. The J segment lost 4 bases and the V segment lost 0 bases, leaving 10 bases of the junction unmatched.

The chain combines TRBV6-5 with TRBJ1-6, with D uncertain. The CDR3 sequence is 13 residues long. Trimming shortened V by 6 bases and J by 9 bases, and 12 bases separated the two germline ends. Looked up from germline, CDR1 is MNHEY and CDR2 is SVGAGI. CDR3 loop: CASRLLEGSPLHF. The CDR3 DNA reads TGTGCCAGCAGACTCCTAGAGGGTTCACCCCTCCACTTT.

The rearrangement links TRBV19 to TRBJ1-6; 7 bases fit TRBD1. Per germline, CDR1 LNHDA and CDR2 SQIVND (reference sequence). The V segment lost 3 bases and the J segment 7 bases; nucleotides outside the gene matches: 9. This CDR3 is 16 amino acids long. CDR3 in DNA: TGTGCCAGTAGTATGGCACAGACAGGGAGGAATTCACCCCTCCACTTT. Translating it yields CASSMAQTGRNSPLHF.

The rearrangement uses TRBV28 and TRBJ1-4; 7 bases agree with TRBD1. This CDR3 has 15 amino acids. CDR1 is MDHEN, CDR2 SYDVKM, per germline. Trimming took 5 bases from V and 4 from J; bases not matched to a gene: 7. The CDR3 protein is CASSRGTAGNEKLFF. Written as DNA, the CDR3 is TGTGCCAGCAGTAGAGGGACAGCCGGTAATGAAAAACTGTTTTTT. Complete variable domain (other parts from reference TRBV28 and TRBJ1-4): DVKVTQSSRYLVKRTGEKVFLECVQDMDHENMFWYRQDPGLGLRLIYFSYDVKMKEKGDIPEGYSVSREKKERFSLILESASTNQTSMYLCASSRGTAGNEKLFFGSGTQLSVL.